The 18 T cell receptor beta chains below were found in one sample sequenced in a study of blood T cell repertoires in COVID-19. The table came from immunoSEQ multiplex PCR; TCRdb's copy has only in-frame clones and leaves some out. This table holds under 300,000 clones, roughly 85% found once. Sequenced: peripheral blood. Receptors were obtained from a woman aged 70-85 years with acute or convalescent COVID-19.

The CDR3 reads CASSIGGDGAFSPLHF. The CDR3 coding sequence is TGTGCCAGTAGTATAGGGGGGGACGGCGCCTTCTCACCCCTCCACTTT. The genes are TRBV19 and TRBJ1-6, with D possibly being TRBD1 (5 bases). Between the trimmed V and J ends, which lost 1 base and 10 bases, there was a span of 17 bases. The CDR3 is 16 amino acids. CDR1 and CDR2 from the germline V gene are LNHDA and SQIVND (reference sequence).

V usage is TRBV4-1 and J usage is TRBJ2-1, with 12 bases that match TRBD2. This CDR3 comprises 16 residues. J was trimmed by 8 bases and V by 0 bases; bases with no gene match: 5. Germline CDR1 and CDR2: MGHRA and YSYEKL. The CDR3 DNA reads as TGCGCCAGCAGCCAAGATTCGCTAGCGGGGGGGGATGAGCAGTTCTTC. It codes for CASSQDSLAGGDEQFF.

J is TRBJ2-1 and V is TRBV2; the D gene is possibly TRBD1 (5 bases). V lost 4 bases, J lost 2 bases, and 12 bases lay in between. The CDR3 spans 15 residues. CDR1 and CDR2 (germline): SNHLY, FYNNEI. CDR3: CASSGYRNTYNEQFF. The DNA of the CDR3 is TGTGCCAGCAGTGGTTACAGGAACACCTACAATGAGCAGTTCTTC.

V usage is TRBV6-5 and J usage is TRBJ1-2; 8 nucleotides align to TRBD1. This CDR3 contains 14 residues. The germline gives CDR1 MNHEY, CDR2 SVGAGI. V trimming: 4 bases; J trimming: 8 bases; junction bases outside the gene matches: 9. Written as DNA, the CDR3 is TGTGCCAGCAGTTTTAGGCGCAGGGGGCAAGGCTACACCTTC. Translated: CASSFRRRGQGYTF.

The J gene is TRBJ2-1, the V gene TRBV12-1; the table's D call, TRBD1, has no DNA check behind it. TRBV12-1 is recorded as a pseudogene. The CDR3 is 13 amino acids. CDR3 bases: TGTGCCCAGGGTGTGGGTTCCTACAATGAGCAGTTCTTC. It specifies CAQGVGSYNEQFF.

This chain connects TRBV15 to TRBJ1-3; D is unresolved. Germline CDR1 LNHNV, CDR2 YYDKDF (reference sequence). The CDR3 consists of 18 residues. Trimming took off 2 bases at V and 0 bases at J, with 17 bases between the two ends. The CDR3 nucleotides read TGTGCCACCAGCAGATCAACTTCCACCCATAGCTCTGGAAACACCATATATTTT. Protein product: CATSRSTSTHSSGNTIYF.

V and J are TRBV2 and TRBJ2-1, with TRBD2 matching over 11 bases. CDR3 length: 16 amino acids. Germline V gene data show CDR1 as SNHLY and CDR2 as FYNNEI. V was clipped by 8 bases and J by 4 bases; unmatched bases: 10. The CDR3 loop is CASAELAGARYNEQFF. The CDR3 DNA is TGTGCCAGCGCAGAACTAGCGGGGGCACGTTACAATGAGCAGTTCTTC.

CDR3 protein: CAWSVKGPGEQFF. CDR3 nucleotides: TGTGCCTGGAGTGTCAAGGGGCCGGGTGAGCAGTTCTTC. The chain links TRBV30 to TRBJ2-1; D is possibly TRBD1 (5 bases). Germline CDR1 and CDR2: GTSNPN and SVGIG (reference sequence). The CDR3 consists of 13 residues. V dropped 0 bases and J dropped 9 bases, with 12 bases sitting between them.

The chain combines TRBV24-1 with TRBJ2-4, with TRBD1 as a possible D gene (6 bases). Germline CDR1 reads KGHDR; CDR2 reads SFDVKD. The germline V and J ends were trimmed by 5 bases and 4 bases, with 11 bases remaining between them. The CDR3 has 14 residues. The DNA of the CDR3 is TGTGCCACCAGTGTAGGGGGATCTAAAAACATTCAGTACTTC. It encodes CATSVGGSKNIQYF.

As for this clone: This sample also contains other DNA sequences that code for the same CDR3. The chain links TRBV2 to TRBJ2-3, with 7 bases lining up with TRBD1. CDR1 and CDR2 (germline): SNHLY, FYNNEI. V gave up 1 base and J gave up 4 bases; unmatched junction bases: 5. The CDR3 has 15 residues. CDR3 bases: TGTGCCAGCAGTGAAGGGTCAGGGGGAGCAGATACGCAGTATTTT. Translation gives CASSEGSGGADTQYF.

The chain has TRBV6-5 and TRBJ2-5, with TRBD1 as a possible D gene (6 bases). Trimming cost V 7 bases and J 5 bases, with 17 bases left between them. Germline CDR1 reads MNHEY; CDR2 reads SVGAGI. There are 14 residues in the CDR3. CDR3 loop: CASTTRGSGETQYF. The DNA of the CDR3 is TGTGCCAGCACAACCAGGGGATCGGGGGAGACCCAGTACTTC.

The gene calls are TRBV4-1 and TRBJ1-1; no clear D. V lost 2 bases and J lost 1, with 8 bases in between. Germline V CDR1 and CDR2: MGHRA, YSYEKL. This CDR3 contains 14 residues. For the CDR3, the DNA is TGCGCCAGCAGCCAACCTCGGTCGAACACTGAAGCTTTCTTT. Its protein is CASSQPRSNTEAFF.

The V call is TRBV28, the J call TRBJ2-7; 8 bases are shared with TRBD1. V dropped 2 bases and J dropped 7; count of bases not matched to a gene: 7. CDR1 and CDR2 (germline): MDHEN, SYDVKM. The CDR3 runs 14 residues. CDR3 sequence reads: CASSLGQGAEEQYF. Here the CDR3 DNA reads TGTGCCAGCAGTTTAGGGCAGGGGGCTGAGGAGCAGTACTTC.

As for this clone: The junction shows a germline mismatch at one end, possibly a read error. V usage is TRBV15 and J usage is TRBJ1-1; 11 positions agree with TRBD1. The CDR3 spans 17 residues. Germline V gives CDR1 LNHNV, CDR2 YYDKDF (reference sequence). CDR3 bases: TGTGCCACCAGGAGAGGACAGGGGGCAAGGAGGGACACTGAAGCTTTCTTT. It translates to CATRRGQGARRDTEAFF. The full variable domain, its missing parts supplied by reference TRBV15 and TRBJ1-1, is DAMVIQNPRYQVTQFGKPVTLSCSQTLNHNVMYWYQQKSSQAPKLLFHYYDKDFNNEADTPDNFQSRRPNTSFCFLDIRSPGLGDTAMYLCATRRGQGARRDTEAFFGQGTRLTVV.

V is TRBV6-1 and J is TRBJ2-3; TRBD1 aligns across 9 bases. This CDR3 is 12 amino acids long. Germline assignment: CDR1 MNHNS and CDR2 SASEGT. V was pared by 10 bases and J by 4 bases, with 3 bases of the junction left unmatched. In DNA form, the CDR3 reads TGTGCCACGGACAGGGGTGCAGATACGCAGTATTTT. This encodes CATDRGADTQYF.

This clone was observed a single time. J is TRBJ2-1 and V is TRBV19, with TRBD2 as a possible D gene (6 bases). The germline V and J ends were trimmed by 8 bases and 2 bases, with 10 bases remaining between them. Germline assignment: CDR1 LNHDA and CDR2 SQIVND (reference sequence). The CDR3 consists of 13 residues. The CDR3, as DNA: TGTGCCAGTTCGCGGGGCACCTACAATGAGCAGTTCTTC. Translated, it gives CASSRGTYNEQFF.

The CDR3 spells CASSLRGRAAFF. For the CDR3, the DNA is TGTGCCAGTAGCCTCAGGGGGCGAGCCGCTTTCTTT. The chain has TRBV19 and TRBJ1-1; 8 nucleotides align to TRBD1. The CDR3 sequence is 12 residues long. Germline V gives CDR1 LNHDA, CDR2 SQIVND (reference sequence). V lost 6 bases and J lost 11; bases outside the gene matches: 8.

This chain uses TRBV7-2 with TRBJ1-5; 7 nucleotides agree with TRBD1. CDR3 length: 15 amino acids. Germline V gene sequence: CDR1 SGHTA, CDR2 FQGNSA. Trimming removed 5 bases from V and 0 bases from J; junction bases left unmatched: 4. CDR3 sequence: CASSTTGSSNQPQHF. The CDR3, as DNA: TGTGCCAGCAGCACGACAGGGAGTAGCAATCAGCCCCAGCATTTT.